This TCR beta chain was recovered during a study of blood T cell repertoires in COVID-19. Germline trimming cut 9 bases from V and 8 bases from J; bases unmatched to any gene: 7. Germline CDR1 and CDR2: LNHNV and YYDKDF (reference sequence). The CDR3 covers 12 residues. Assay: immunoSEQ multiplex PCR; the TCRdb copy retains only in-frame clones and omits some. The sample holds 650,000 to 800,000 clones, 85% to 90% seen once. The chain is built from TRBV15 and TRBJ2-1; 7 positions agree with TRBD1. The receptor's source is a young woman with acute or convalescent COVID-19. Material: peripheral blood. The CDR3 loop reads CATLGDSHEQFF. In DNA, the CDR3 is TGTGCCACTTTAGGGGACAGTCATGAGCAGTTCTTC. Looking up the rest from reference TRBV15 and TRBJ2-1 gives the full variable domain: DAMVIQNPRYQVTQFGKPVTLSCSQTLNHNVMYWYQQKSSQAPKLLFHYYDKDFNNEADTPDNFQSRRPNTSFCFLDIRSPGLGDTAMYLCATLGDSHEQFFGPGTRLTVL.